A selection of T cell receptor beta chains follows, all from one sample in a study of CD8 T cells in ankylosing spondylitis. MiXCR was run by TCRdb on the 5' RACE reads, yielding one entry per CDR3 protein. The sample has roughly 100,000 distinct CDR3 sequences; roughly 8.7% are singletons. Specimen: blood, either unsorted or a sorted T cell fraction (not recorded which). These TCRs come from a male donor with ankylosing spondylitis or in good health (not recorded which). Both conserved end residues are part of each CDR3.

TRBV7-8	TRBJ1-1	CASSRLQGLGGNTEAFF
TRBV14	TRBJ1-1	CASSQALFDTEAFF
TRBV20-1	TRBJ2-1	CSARTERYKAFF
TRBV9	TRBJ2-7	CASSRGQAYEQYF
TRBV6-5	TRBJ1-5	CASSYSNREGGQPQHF
TRBV29-1	TRBJ2-7	CSVRGNEREQYF
TRBV2	TRBJ2-3	CASSGDSAGGPDTQYF
TRBV7-3	TRBJ2-1	CASSPGTGRGEQFF
TRBV20-1	TRBJ2-1	CSAWTSGGLSYNEQFF
TRBV4-3	TRBJ1-1	CASSQELGRPYTEAFF
TRBV7-9	TRBJ1-1	CASSSKTLHWYTEAFF
TRBV5-5	TRBJ1-2	CASSPQPKGDYGYTF
TRBV18	TRBJ1-2	CASSQSQGADYGYTF
TRBV5-1	TRBJ2-7	CASSEGAPMGDEQYF
TRBV30	TRBJ1-1	CAVDSLGTEAFF
TRBV5-1	TRBJ1-1	CASSENSQPTIEAFF
TRBV4-1	TRBJ1-4	CASSQDPPGTTGEKLFF
TRBV5-1	TRBJ2-2	CASSWETGANTGELFF